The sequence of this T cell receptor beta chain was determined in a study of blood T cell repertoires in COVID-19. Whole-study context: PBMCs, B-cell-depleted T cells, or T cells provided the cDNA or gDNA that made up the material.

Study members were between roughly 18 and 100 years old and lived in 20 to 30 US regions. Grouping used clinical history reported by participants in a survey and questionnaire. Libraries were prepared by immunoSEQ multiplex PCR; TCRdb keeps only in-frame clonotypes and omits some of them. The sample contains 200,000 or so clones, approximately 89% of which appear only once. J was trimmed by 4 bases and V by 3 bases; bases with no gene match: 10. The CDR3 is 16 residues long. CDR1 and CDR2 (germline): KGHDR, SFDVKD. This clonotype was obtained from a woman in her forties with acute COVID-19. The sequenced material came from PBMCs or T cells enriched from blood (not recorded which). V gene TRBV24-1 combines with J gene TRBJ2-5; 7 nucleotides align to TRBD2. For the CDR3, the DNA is TGTGCCACCAGTGATCCCGCCGAGGGAGGGACAGAGACCCAGTACTTC. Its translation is CATSDPAEGGTETQYF.